This is a list of T cell receptor beta chains from one sample in a study of blood T cell repertoires in COVID-19. Clones were read by immunoSEQ multiplex PCR, and TCRdb kept only the in-frame ones, dropping some. The table shows more than 85,000 clones, with about nine tenths occurring only once. Sequencing was carried out using peripheral blood. The receptors originated from a woman aged 65 to 85 with acute or convalescent COVID-19. CDR3s include the opening cysteine and the closing phenylalanine or tryptophan. Only some rows state a clone size, as once, few, many or a class for expanded clones.

TRBV6-5	TRBJ1-5	-	CASSYGTNYNQPQHF
TRBV18	TRBJ1-6	-	CASSLIPPTWGEDSPLHF
TRBV6-5	TRBJ1-1	-	CASSPQNTEAFF
TRBV7-6	TRBJ2-2	once	CASSLISGTGELFF
TRBV19	TRBJ2-1	-	CASSLAGGYLGQFF
TRBV28	TRBJ2-1	-	CASSLAGGEQFF
TRBV6-5	TRBJ2-7	-	CASRVQGSPSYEQYF
TRBV28	TRBJ1-2	-	CASSSVTSGTGNGYTF
TRBV2	TRBJ1-2	-	CASSEDRGRYGYTF
TRBV19	TRBJ2-2	-	CASSGLAANTGELFF
TRBV28	TRBJ1-2	-	CASSLAGQGSSGYTF
TRBV24-1	TRBJ1-4	-	CATSKGEGLDEKLFF
TRBV25-1	TRBJ2-1	-	CASSASTGSRVNEQFF
TRBV11-2	TRBJ2-3	-	CASSTGLAGGPRSDTQYF
TRBV15	TRBJ1-2	once	CATSMAGNYGYTF
TRBV3-1/TRBV3-2	TRBJ2-3	-	CASSQPGTGPDTQYF
TRBV28	TRBJ2-1	-	CASSSPSGRVEQFF
TRBV7-6	TRBJ2-6	-	CASSLGQGFRGANVLTF
TRBV19	TRBJ1-5	-	CASSIDRVQPQHF
TRBV19	TRBJ2-7	-	CASNPAGVTGDEQYF
TRBV3-1/TRBV3-2	TRBJ2-2	-	CASSRGLAGGTGELFF
TRBV19	TRBJ1-1	-	CASMDRDRGLVEAFF
TRBV6-6	TRBJ2-5	-	CASSETLAATQYF
TRBV19	TRBJ1-1	-	CASTRDTGYGNTEAFF
TRBV4-1	TRBJ1-3	-	CASSRSGRYNTIYF
TRBV19	TRBJ1-2	once	CASSIVGREGYTF
TRBV3-1/TRBV3-2	TRBJ2-3	once	CASSQQGAKYTDTQYF
TRBV6-5	TRBJ1-1	once	CASHQTMYTEAFF
TRBV18	TRBJ2-3	once	CASSFLATPPTDTQYF
TRBV7-9	TRBJ1-1	-	CASRPIPGQALGGDTEAFF
TRBV5-1	TRBJ2-3	-	CASSLAGWDTQYF
TRBV18	TRBJ2-4	-	CASSAGQILAKNIQYF
TRBV7-9	TRBJ1-6	-	CASRPPDRGSSPLHF
TRBV6-5	TRBJ1-5	-	CASTRTGGNQPQHF
TRBV7-9	TRBJ2-1	-	CASSLASGNYNEQFF
TRBV21-1	TRBJ1-6	once	CASSKAIGQGWFTLHF
TRBV18	TRBJ1-3	-	CASSAGTPDTGNTIYF
TRBV21-1	TRBJ1-1	-	CASSKDPIFLAGANTEAFF
TRBV27	TRBJ1-1	-	CASSPGQGAKAFF
TRBV21-1	TRBJ1-3	-	CASSKVRGRLGNTIYF
TRBV2	TRBJ2-1	-	CASSERGGRQFF
TRBV19	TRBJ2-7	-	CASSAGTGGRGQYF
TRBV4-1	TRBJ2-3	-	CASSQGLSTQYF
TRBV4-2	TRBJ1-5	-	CASSQVDRDSNQPQHF
TRBV2	TRBJ1-2	-	CASSGGGGAENYGYTF
TRBV6-6	TRBJ2-7	few	CASMGTGGYEQYF